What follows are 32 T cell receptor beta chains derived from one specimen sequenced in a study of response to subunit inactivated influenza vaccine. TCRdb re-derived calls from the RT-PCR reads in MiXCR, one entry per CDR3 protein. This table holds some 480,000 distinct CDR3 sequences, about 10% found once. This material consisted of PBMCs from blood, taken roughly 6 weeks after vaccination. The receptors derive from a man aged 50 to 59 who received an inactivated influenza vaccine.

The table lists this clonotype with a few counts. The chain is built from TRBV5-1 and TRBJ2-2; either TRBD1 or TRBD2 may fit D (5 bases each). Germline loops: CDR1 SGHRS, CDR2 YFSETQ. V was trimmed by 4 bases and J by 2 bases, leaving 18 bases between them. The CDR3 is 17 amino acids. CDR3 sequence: CASSPTVRGSNTGELFF. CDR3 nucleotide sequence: TGCGCCAGCAGCCCCACCGTGAGGGGCTCAAACACCGGGGAGCTGTTTTTT.

Here the CDR3 reads CASSPRSTGGETQYF. The CDR3 DNA is TGTGCCAGCTCACCACGAAGTACAGGGGGGGAGACCCAGTACTTC. The chain is built from TRBV18 and TRBJ2-5; 8 bases agree with TRBD1. The CDR3 consists of 15 residues. The germline CDR1 and CDR2 sequences are KGHSH and LQKENI. Germline trimming cut 1 base from V and 5 bases from J; bases unmatched to any gene: 6.

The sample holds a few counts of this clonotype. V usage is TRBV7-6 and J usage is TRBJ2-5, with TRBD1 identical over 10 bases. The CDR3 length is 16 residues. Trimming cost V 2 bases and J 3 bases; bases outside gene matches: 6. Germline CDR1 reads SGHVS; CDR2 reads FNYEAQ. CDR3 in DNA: TGTGCCAGCAGCTTACGGACAGGGGGTGTAGAAGAGACCCAGTACTTC. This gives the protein CASSLRTGGVEETQYF.

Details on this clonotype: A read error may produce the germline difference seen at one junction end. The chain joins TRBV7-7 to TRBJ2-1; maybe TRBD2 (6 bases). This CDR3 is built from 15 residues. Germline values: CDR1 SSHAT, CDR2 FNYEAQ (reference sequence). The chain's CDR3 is CASSLEWGGVDEQFF. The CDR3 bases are TGTGCTAGCAGCTTAGAGTGGGGAGGCGTGGATGAGCAGTTCTTC.

The CDR3, as DNA: TGTGCCAGCAGTCTCCGGGACAGCTACTACGAGCAGTACTTC. This sequence encodes CASSLRDSYYEQYF. The rearrangement uses TRBV28 and TRBJ2-7; 7 bases map to TRBD1. CDR1 and CDR2 (germline): MDHEN, SYDVKM. V lost 5 bases, J lost 3 bases, and 7 bases stayed unmatched. The CDR3 loop spans 14 amino acids.

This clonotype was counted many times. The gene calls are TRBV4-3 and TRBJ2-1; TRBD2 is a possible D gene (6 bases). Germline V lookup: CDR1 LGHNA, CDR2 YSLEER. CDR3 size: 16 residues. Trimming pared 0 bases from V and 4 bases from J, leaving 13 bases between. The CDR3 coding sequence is TGCGCCAGCAGCCAAGATCTGGGACTTGAATACAATGAGCAGTTCTTC. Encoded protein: CASSQDLGLEYNEQFF.

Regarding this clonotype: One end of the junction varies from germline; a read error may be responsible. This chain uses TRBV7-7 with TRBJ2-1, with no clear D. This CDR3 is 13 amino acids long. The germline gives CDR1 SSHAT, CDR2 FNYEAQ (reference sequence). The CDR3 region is CASSLVINNEQFF. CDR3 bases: TGTGCTAGCAGCTTAGTGATAAACAATGAGCAGTTCTTC. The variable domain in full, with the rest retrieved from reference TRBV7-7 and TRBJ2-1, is GAGVSQSPRYKVTKRGQDVTLRCDPISSHATLYWYQQALGQGPEFLTYFNYEAQPDKSGLPSDRFSAERPEGSISTLTIQRTEQRDSAMYRCASSLVINNEQFFGPGTRLTVL.

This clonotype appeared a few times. CDR3 residues: CASSSRGGVGELFF. CDR3 bases: TGTGCCAGCAGCTCCCGAGGGGGGGTCGGGGAGCTGTTTTTT. The V gene is TRBV7-6, the J gene TRBJ2-2; a possible D gene is TRBD2 (7 bases). V lost 4 bases and J lost 7, with 13 bases in between. CDR3 size: 14 residues. Per germline, CDR1 SGHVS and CDR2 FNYEAQ.

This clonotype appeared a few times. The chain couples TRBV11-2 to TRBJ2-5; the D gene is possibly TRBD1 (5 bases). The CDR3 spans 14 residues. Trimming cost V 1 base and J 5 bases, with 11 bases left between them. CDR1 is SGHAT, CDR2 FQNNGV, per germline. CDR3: CASSLGTSTETQYF. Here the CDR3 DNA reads TGTGCCAGCAGCTTAGGGACATCGACGGAGACCCAGTACTTC. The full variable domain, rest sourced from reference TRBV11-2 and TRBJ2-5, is EAGVAQSPRYKIIEKRQSVAFWCNPISGHATLYWYQQILGQGPKLLIQFQNNGVVDDSQLPKDRFSAERLKGVDSTLKIQPAKLEDSAVYLCASSLGTSTETQYFGPGTRLLVL.

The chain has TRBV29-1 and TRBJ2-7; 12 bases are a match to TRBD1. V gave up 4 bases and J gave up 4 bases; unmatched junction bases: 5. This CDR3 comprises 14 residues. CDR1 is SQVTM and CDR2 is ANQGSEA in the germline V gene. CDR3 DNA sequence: TGCAGCGTTGGGGGGGACAGGGGGCGGTACGAGCAGTACTTC. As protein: CSVGGDRGRYEQYF.

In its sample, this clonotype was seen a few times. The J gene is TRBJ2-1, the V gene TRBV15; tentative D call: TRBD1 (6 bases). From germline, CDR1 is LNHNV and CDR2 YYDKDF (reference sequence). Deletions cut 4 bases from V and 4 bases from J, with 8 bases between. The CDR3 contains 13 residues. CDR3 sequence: CATSTGQYNEQFF. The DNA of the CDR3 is TGTGCCACCAGCACCGGACAGTACAATGAGCAGTTCTTC.

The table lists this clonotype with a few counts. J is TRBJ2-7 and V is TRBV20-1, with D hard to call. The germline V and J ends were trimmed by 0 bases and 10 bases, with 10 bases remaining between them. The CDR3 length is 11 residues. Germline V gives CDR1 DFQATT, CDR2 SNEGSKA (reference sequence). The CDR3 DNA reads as TGCAGTGCTAGAGATCAGGCAGGACAGTACTTC. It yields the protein CSARDQAGQYF.

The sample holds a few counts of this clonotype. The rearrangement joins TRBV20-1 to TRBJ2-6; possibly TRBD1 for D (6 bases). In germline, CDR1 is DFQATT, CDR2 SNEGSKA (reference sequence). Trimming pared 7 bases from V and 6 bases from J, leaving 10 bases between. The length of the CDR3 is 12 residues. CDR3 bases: TGCAGTGTAGGGGGAGCGGCCAACGTCCTGACTTTC. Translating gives CSVGGAANVLTF.

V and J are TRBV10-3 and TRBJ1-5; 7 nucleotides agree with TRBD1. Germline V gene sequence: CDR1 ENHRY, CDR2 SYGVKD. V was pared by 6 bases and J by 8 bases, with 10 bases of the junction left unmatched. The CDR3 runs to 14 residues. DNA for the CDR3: TGTGCCATCAGCCAGGACAGGCGAGTGGAGCCCCAGCATTTT. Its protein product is CAISQDRRVEPQHF.

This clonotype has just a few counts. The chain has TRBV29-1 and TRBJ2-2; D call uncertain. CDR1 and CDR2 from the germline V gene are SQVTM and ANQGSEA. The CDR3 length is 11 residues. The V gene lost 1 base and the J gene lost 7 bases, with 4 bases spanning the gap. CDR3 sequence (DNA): TGCAGCGTTGAAGTGGACGGGGAGCTGTTTTTT. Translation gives CSVEVDGELFF.

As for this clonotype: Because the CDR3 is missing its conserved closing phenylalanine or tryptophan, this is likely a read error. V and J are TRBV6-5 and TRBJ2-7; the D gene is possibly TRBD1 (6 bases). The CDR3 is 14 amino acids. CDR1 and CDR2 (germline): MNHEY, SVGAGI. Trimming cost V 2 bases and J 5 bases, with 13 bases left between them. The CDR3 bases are TGTGCCAGCAGTTACGACAGGAAAGGGGACGAGCAGTACTCC. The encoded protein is CASSYDRKGDEQYS.

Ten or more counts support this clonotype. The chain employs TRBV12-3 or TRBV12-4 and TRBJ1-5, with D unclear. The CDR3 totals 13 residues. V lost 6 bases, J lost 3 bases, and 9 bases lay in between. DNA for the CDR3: TGTGCCAGCAGCCCCAAGAACAATCAGCCCCAGCATTTT. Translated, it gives CASSPKNNQPQHF.

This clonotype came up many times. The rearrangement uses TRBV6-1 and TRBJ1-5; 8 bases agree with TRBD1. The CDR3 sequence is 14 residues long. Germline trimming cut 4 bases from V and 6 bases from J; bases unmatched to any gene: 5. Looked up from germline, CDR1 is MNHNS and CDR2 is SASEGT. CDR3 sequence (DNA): TGTGCCAGCAGTGCCGGACAGGGAGGTCAGCCCCAGCATTTT. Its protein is CASSAGQGGQPQHF.

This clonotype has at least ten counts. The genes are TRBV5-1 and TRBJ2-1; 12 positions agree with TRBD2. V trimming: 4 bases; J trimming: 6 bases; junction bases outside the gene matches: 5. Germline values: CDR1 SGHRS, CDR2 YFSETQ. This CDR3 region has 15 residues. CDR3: CASSPPSGGANEQFF. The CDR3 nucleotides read TGCGCCAGCAGCCCGCCTAGCGGGGGGGCCAATGAGCAGTTCTTC.

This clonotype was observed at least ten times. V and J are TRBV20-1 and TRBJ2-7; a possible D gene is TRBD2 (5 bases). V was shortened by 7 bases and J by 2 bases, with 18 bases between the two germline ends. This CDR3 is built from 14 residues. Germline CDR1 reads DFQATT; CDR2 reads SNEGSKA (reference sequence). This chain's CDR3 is CSVPAPGITYEQYF. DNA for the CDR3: TGCAGTGTCCCTGCCCCGGGGATCACCTACGAGCAGTACTTC.

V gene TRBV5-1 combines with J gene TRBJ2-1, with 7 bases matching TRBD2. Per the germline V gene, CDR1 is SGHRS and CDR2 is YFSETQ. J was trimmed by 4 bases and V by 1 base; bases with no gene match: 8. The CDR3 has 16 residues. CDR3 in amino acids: CASSLIDGGSYNEQFF. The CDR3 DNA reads TGCGCCAGCAGCTTGATTGACGGGGGGTCATACAATGAGCAGTTCTTC.

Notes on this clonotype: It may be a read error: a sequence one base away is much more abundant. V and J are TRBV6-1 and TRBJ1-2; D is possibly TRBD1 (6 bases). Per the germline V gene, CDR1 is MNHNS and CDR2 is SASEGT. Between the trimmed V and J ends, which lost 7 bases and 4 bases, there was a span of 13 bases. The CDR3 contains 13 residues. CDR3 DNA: TGTGCCAGCATCCAACAGGGATTCTATGGCTACACCTTC. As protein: CASIQQGFYGYTF.

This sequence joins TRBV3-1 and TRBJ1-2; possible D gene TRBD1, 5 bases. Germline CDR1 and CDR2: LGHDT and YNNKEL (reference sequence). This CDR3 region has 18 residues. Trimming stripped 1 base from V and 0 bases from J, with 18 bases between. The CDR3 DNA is TGTGCCAGCAGCCAAGCCCGAGGGGCGGGGTCAACTAACTATGGCTACACCTTC. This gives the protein CASSQARGAGSTNYGYTF.

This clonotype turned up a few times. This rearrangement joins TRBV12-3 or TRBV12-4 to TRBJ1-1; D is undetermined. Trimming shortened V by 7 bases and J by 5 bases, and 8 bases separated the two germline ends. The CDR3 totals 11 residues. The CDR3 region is CASNRGTEAFF. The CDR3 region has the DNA TGTGCCAGCAACCGTGGGACTGAAGCTTTCTTT.

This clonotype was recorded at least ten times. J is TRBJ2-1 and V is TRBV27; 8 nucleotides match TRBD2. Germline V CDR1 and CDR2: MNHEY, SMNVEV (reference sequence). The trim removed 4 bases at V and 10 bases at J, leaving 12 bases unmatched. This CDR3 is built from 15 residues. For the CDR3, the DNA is TGTGCCAGCAGTTCAGGGACTAGTCAGCTTCGGGAGCAGTTCTTC. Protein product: CASSSGTSQLREQFF.

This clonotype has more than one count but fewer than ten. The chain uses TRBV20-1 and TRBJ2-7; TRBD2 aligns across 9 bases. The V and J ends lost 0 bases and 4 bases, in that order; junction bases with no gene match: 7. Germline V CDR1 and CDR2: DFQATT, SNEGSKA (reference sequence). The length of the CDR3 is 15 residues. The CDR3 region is CSARDGVAGAYEQYF. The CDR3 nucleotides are TGCAGTGCTAGAGATGGAGTAGCGGGGGCTTACGAGCAGTACTTC.

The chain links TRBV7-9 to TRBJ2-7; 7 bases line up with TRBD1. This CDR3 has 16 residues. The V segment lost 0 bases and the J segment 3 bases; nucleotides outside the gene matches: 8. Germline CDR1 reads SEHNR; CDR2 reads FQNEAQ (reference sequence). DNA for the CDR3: TGTGCCAGCAGCTTAGCCCTCGACAGGGTCGGCTACGAGCAGTACTTC. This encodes CASSLALDRVGYEQYF. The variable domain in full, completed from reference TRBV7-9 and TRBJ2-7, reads DTGVSQNPRHKITKRGQNVTFRCDPISEHNRLYWYRQTLGQGPEFLTYFQNEAQLEKSRLLSDRFSAERPKGSFSTLEIQRTEQGDSAMYLCASSLALDRVGYEQYFGPGTRLTVT.

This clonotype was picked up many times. CDR3 loop: CASSFSGRDTQYF. CDR3 nucleotide sequence: TGTGCCAGCAGCTTTAGTGGGAGAGATACGCAGTATTTT. V is TRBV7-9 and J is TRBJ2-3; D may be TRBD2 (5 bases). The CDR3 extends over 13 amino acids. The germline CDR1 and CDR2 sequences are SEHNR and FQNEAQ (reference sequence). V lost 3 bases and J lost 5, with 9 bases in between.

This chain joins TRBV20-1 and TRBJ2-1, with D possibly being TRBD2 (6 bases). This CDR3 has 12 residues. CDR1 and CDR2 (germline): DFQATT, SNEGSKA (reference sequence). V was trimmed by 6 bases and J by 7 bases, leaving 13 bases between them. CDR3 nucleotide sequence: TGCAGTGCAGCGCGGGGTTGGAATGAGCAGTTCTTC. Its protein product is CSAARGWNEQFF.

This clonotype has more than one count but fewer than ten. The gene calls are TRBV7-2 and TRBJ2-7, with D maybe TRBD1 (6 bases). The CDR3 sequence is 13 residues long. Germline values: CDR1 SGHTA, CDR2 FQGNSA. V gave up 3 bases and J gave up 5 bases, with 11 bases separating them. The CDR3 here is CASSFTQGHEQYF. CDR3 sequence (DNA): TGTGCCAGCAGCTTTACACAGGGACACGAGCAGTACTTC.

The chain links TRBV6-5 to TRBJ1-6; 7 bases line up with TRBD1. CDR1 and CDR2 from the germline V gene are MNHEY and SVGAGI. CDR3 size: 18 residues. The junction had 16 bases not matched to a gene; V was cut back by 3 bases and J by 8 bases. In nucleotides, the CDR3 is TGTGCCAGCAGTTATAGGCCCCTTTCCGGGACAGTCGATTCACCCCTCCACTTT. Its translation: CASSYRPLSGTVDSPLHF.

Here the CDR3 DNA reads TGTGCCAGCAGCCCCGGACAGGGCCTGGGTGGCTACACCTTC. It translates to CASSPGQGLGGYTF. The V and J genes are TRBV7-9 and TRBJ1-2; TRBD1 aligns across 8 bases. Trimming at V came to 5 bases and at J to 7 bases, leaving 9 bases not matched to a gene. The CDR3 has 14 amino acids. CDR1 is SEHNR and CDR2 is FQNEAQ in the germline V gene (reference sequence). Full variable domain (outside the CDR3, taken from reference TRBV7-9 and TRBJ1-2): DTGVSQNPRHKITKRGQNVTFRCDPISEHNRLYWYRQTLGQGPEFLTYFQNEAQLEKSRLLSDRFSAERPKGSFSTLEIQRTEQGDSAMYLCASSPGQGLGGYTFGSGTRLTVV.